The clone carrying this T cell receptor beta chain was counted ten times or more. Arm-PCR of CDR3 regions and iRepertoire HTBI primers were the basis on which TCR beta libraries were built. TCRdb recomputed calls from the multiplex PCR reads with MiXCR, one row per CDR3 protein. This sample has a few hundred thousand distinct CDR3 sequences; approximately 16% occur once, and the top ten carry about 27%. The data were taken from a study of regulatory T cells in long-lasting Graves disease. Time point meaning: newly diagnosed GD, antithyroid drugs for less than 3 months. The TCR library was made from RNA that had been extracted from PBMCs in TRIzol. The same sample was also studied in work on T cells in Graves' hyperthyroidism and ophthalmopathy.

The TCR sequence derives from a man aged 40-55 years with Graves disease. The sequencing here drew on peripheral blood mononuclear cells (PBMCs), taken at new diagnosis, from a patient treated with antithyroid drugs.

The CDR3 DNA is TGTGCCAGCTCACCATTCGGGAGAAAAAACTACGAGCAGTACTTC. It encodes CASSPFGRKNYEQYF. The chain links TRBV18 to TRBJ2-7; perhaps TRBD2 as D (6 bases). The CDR3 totals 15 residues. V was clipped by 2 bases and J by 3 bases, with 14 bases between them. CDR1 is KGHSH and CDR2 is LQKENI in the germline V gene.